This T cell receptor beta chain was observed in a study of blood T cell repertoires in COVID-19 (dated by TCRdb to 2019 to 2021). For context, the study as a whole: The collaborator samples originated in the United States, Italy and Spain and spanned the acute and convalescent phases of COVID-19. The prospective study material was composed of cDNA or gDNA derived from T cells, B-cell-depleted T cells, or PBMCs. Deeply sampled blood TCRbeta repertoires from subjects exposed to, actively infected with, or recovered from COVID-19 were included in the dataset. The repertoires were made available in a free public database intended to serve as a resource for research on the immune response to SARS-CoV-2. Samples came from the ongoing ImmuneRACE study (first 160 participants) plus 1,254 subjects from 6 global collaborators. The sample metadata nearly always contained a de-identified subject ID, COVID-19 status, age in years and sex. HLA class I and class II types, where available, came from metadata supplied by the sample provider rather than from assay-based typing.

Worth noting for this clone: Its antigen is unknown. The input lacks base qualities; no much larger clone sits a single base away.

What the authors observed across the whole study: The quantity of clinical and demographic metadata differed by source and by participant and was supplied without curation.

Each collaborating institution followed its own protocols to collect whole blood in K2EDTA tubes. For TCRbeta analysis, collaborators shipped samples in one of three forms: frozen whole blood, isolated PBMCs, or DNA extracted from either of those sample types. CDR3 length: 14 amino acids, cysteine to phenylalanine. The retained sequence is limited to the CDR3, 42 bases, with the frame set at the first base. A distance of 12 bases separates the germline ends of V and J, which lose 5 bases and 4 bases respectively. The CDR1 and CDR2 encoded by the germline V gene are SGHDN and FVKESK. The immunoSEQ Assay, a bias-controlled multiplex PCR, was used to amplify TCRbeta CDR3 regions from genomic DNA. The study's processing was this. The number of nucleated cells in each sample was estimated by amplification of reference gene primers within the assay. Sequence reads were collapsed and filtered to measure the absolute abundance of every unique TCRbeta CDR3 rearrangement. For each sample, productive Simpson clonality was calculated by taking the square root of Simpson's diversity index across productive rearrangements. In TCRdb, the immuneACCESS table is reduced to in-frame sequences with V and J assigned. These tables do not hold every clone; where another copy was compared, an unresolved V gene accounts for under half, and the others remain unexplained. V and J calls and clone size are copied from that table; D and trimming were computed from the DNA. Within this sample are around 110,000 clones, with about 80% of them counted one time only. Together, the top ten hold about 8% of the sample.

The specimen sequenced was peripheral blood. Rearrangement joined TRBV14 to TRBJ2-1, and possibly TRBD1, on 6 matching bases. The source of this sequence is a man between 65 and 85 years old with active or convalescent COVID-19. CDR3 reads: CASSYIDRYNEQFF. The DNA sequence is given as TGTGCCAGCAGCTATATCGACAGGTACAATGAGCAGTTCTTC.